Listed below are T cell receptor beta chains from one sample, sequenced in a study of identical twins. TCRdb analysed the 5' RACE reads with MiXCR anew, one entry per CDR3 protein. Of about 890,000 distinct CDR3 sequences in the sample, approximately 13% were seen once. The sample was also linked to a second study, of yellow fever vaccine responses in identical twins.

The sequenced sample consisted of PBMCs. Receptor source: a woman between 18 and 30 years old in good health. The CDR3 runs from the conserved cysteine through the conserved F or W. The D gene is left open where the match is weak. Rows give clone size only sometimes, using once, few, many, or a class for an expanded clone.

TRBV2,NA,TRBJ2-7,NA,CASSGDTDAYEQYF,TGTGCCAGCAGTGGGGACACCGACGCCTACGAGCAGTACTTC
TRBV7-9,NA,TRBJ1-2,NA,CASSLGWSTNYGYTF,TGTGCCAGCAGCTTAGGCTGGAGTACTAACTATGGCTACACCTTC
TRBV3-1,few,TRBJ1-2,NA,CASSLTPDGSYGYTF,TGTGCCAGCAGCCTTACACCGGACGGTAGCTATGGCTACACCTTC
TRBV29-1,many,TRBJ2-3,NA,CAVVRTDTQYF,TGCGCGGTGGTGAGGACAGATACGCAGTATTTT
TRBV7-6,NA,TRBJ2-6,TRBD1,CASSTTGAAGANVLTF,TGTGCCAGCAGCACGACAGGGGCGGCTGGGGCCAACGTCCTGACTTTC
TRBV4-2,many,TRBJ1-1,TRBD1,CASSLQGAYTEAFF,TGTGCCAGCAGCCTACAGGGGGCCTACACTGAAGCTTTCTTT
TRBV10-3,many,TRBJ1-2,NA,CAISAGGSSQDYTF,TGTGCCATCAGTGCTGGGGGGAGCTCGCAAGACTACACCTTC
TRBV10-3,few,TRBJ1-2,TRBD1,CAITTGANYGYTF,TGTGCCATCACTACAGGGGCCAACTATGGCTACACCTTC
TRBV5-1,NA,TRBJ1-6,NA,CASSLDPERGSPLHF,TGCGCCAGCAGCTTGGACCCCGAACGGGGTTCACCCCTCCACTTT
TRBV28,few,TRBJ2-4,NA,CASSSFKEEFLPKNIQYF,TGTGCCAGCAGTTCCTTTAAGGAGGAGTTCCTACCCAAAAACATTCAGTACTTC
TRBV15,many,TRBJ1-1,NA,CATSEGALGNTEAFF,TGTGCCACCAGCGAAGGGGCTTTGGGGAACACTGAAGCTTTCTTT
TRBV5-6,NA,TRBJ1-4,NA,CASSLAGAGEKLFF,TGTGCCAGCAGCTTGGCCGGAGCAGGTGAAAAACTGTTTTTT
TRBV28,NA,TRBJ2-5,TRBD1,CASTPGQEETQYF,TGTGCCAGCACACCAGGACAGGAAGAGACCCAGTACTTC
TRBV11-2,NA,TRBJ2-1,TRBD1,CASSLDPGTGNNEQFF,TGTGCCAGCAGCTTAGATCCCGGGACAGGTAACAATGAGCAGTTCTTC
TRBV5-1,NA,TRBJ2-3,NA,CASSLAGTTRTDTQYF,TGCGCCAGCAGCTTGGCCGGGACAACCCGCACAGATACGCAGTATTTT
TRBV28,few,TRBJ2-1,TRBD1,CASRAPGQGAQFF,TGTGCCAGCAGGGCTCCGGGACAGGGTGCCCAGTTCTTC
TRBV28,NA,TRBJ2-5,TRBD2,CASSPPGTRGGETQYF,TGTGCCAGCAGTCCCCCCGGGACTAGGGGTGGAGAGACCCAGTACTTC
TRBV12-3/TRBV12-4,NA,TRBJ2-4,NA,CASSRTVRVAKNIQYF,TGTGCCAGCAGCCGAACGGTCAGGGTAGCCAAAAACATTCAGTACTTC
TRBV7-8,NA,TRBJ2-7,TRBD2,CASSLEAGLAALYEQYF,TGTGCCAGCAGCTTAGAAGCAGGACTAGCGGCTTTATACGAGCAGTACTTC
TRBV7-7,NA,TRBJ2-2,TRBD2,CASSLNSGGVRELFF,TGTGCCAGCAGCTTAAATAGCGGGGGGGTCCGGGAGCTGTTTTTT
TRBV6-1,NA,TRBJ2-2,NA,CATIPRGRGTGELFF,TGTGCCACCATCCCGAGGGGGAGAGGCACCGGGGAGCTGTTTTTT
TRBV12-3/TRBV12-4,few,TRBJ2-2,NA,CASSFGQTTNTGELFF,TGTGCCAGCAGTTTTGGACAAACTACGAACACCGGGGAGCTGTTTTTT
TRBV6-1,NA,TRBJ1-1,NA,CASSGPTRTTTEAFF,TGTGCCAGCAGTGGACCCACTCGAACCACCACTGAAGCTTTCTTT
TRBV7-7,NA,TRBJ2-1,TRBD1,CASSLGTGGRHEQFF,TGTGCCAGCAGCTTAGGGACAGGGGGTAGGCATGAGCAGTTCTTC
TRBV11-2,few,TRBJ2-5,TRBD1,CASSPGDRVMETQYF,TGTGCCAGCAGCCCCGGGGACAGGGTTATGGAGACCCAGTACTTC
TRBV12-3/TRBV12-4,few,TRBJ2-3,TRBD2,CASSSGLGKRGPISSTDTQYF,TGTGCCAGCAGTTCCGGACTGGGTAAGCGGGGCCCGATATCTAGCACAGATACGCAGTATTTT
TRBV19,NA,TRBJ2-5,TRBD1,CASSPGTGRQETQYF,TGTGCCAGTAGTCCGGGGACAGGGAGACAAGAGACCCAGTACTTC
TRBV28,few,TRBJ1-6,TRBD1,CASSAPGQGAFSPLHF,TGTGCCAGCAGTGCACCGGGACAGGGGGCTTTTTCACCCCTCCACTTT
TRBV6-2/TRBV6-3,NA,TRBJ2-3,TRBD2,CASTRRTSGGAVDTQYF,TGTGCCAGCACCAGACGGACTAGCGGGGGGGCCGTAGATACGCAGTATTTT
TRBV11-2,few,TRBJ2-5,TRBD2,CASSWTSGRAFVETQYF,TGTGCCAGCAGCTGGACTAGCGGGAGGGCCTTTGTCGAGACCCAGTACTTC
TRBV27,few,TRBJ2-3,NA,CASSLWSRTDTQYF,TGTGCCAGCAGTTTATGGTCTCGCACAGATACGCAGTATTTT
TRBV7-9,NA,TRBJ1-1,TRBD1,CASTIDRGHEAFF,TGTGCCAGCACCATCGACAGGGGGCACGAAGCTTTCTTT
TRBV4-1,NA,TRBJ2-2,NA,CASSQAGWLRNTGELFF,TGCGCCAGCAGCCAAGCTGGATGGTTACGAAACACCGGGGAGCTGTTTTTT
TRBV20-1,few,TRBJ2-2,NA,CSARVTNPFANTGELFF,TGCAGTGCTAGAGTGACAAACCCATTCGCGAACACCGGGGAGCTGTTTTTT
TRBV27,many,TRBJ1-6,NA,CASSFRALNSPLHF,TGTGCCAGCAGTTTCCGGGCCCTGAATTCACCCCTCCACTTT
TRBV9,NA,TRBJ2-3,NA,CASSDGTYHTDTQYF,TGTGCCAGCAGCGACGGGACATACCACACAGATACGCAGTATTTT
TRBV19,NA,TRBJ2-1,NA,CASSISLNSYNEQFF,TGTGCCAGTAGTATTAGCCTCAACTCCTACAATGAGCAGTTCTTC
TRBV10-3,NA,TRBJ2-1,NA,CAISESGVFPYNEQFF,TGTGCCATCAGTGAGTCGGGAGTATTCCCCTACAATGAGCAGTTCTTC
TRBV29-1,many,TRBJ1-1,NA,CSVRRGLNTEAFF,TGCAGCGTCCGCAGGGGCCTGAACACTGAAGCTTTCTTT
TRBV5-8,many,TRBJ2-2,NA,CASRSRAAGELFF,TGTGCCAGCAGGAGCAGGGCGGCCGGGGAGCTGTTTTTT
TRBV6-5,few,TRBJ2-2,NA,CASSSFYLTNTGELFF,TGTGCCAGCAGTTCCTTCTACCTCACGAACACCGGGGAGCTGTTTTTT
TRBV18,NA,TRBJ1-2,NA,CASSPSDSLYGYTF,TGTGCCAGCTCACCATCGGATTCTCTTTATGGCTACACCTTC